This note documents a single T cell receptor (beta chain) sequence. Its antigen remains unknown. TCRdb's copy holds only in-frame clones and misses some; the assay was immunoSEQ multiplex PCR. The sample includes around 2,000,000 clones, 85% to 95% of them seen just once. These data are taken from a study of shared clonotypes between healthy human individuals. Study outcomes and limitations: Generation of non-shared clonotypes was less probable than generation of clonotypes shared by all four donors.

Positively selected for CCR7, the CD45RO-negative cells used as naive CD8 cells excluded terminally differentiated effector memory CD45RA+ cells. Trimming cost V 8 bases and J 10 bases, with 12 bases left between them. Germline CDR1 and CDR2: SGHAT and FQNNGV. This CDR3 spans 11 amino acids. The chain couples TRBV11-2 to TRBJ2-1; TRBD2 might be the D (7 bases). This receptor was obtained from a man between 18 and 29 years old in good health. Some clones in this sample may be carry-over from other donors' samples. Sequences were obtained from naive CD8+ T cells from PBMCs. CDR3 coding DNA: TGTGCCAGCCGGTGGGGGGGCGAGCAGTTCTTC. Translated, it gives CASRWGGEQFF.